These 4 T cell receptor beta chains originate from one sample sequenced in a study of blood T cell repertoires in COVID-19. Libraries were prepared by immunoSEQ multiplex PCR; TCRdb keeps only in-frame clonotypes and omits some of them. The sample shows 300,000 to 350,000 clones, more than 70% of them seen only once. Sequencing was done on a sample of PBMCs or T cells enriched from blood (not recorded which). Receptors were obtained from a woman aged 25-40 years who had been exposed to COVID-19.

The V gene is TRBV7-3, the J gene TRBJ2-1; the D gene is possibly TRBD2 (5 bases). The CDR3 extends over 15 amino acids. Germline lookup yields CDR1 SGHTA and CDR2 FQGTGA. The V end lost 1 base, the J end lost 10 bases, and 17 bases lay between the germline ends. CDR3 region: CASSLKGLSVGEQFF. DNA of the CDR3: TGTGCCAGCAGCTTAAAAGGACTCTCGGTGGGAGAGCAGTTCTTC.

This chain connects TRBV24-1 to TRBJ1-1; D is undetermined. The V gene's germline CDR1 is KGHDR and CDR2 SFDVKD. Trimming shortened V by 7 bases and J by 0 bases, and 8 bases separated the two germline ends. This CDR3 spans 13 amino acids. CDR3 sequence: CATRATLNTEAFF. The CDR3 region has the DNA TGTGCCACCAGGGCGACTTTGAACACTGAAGCTTTCTTT.

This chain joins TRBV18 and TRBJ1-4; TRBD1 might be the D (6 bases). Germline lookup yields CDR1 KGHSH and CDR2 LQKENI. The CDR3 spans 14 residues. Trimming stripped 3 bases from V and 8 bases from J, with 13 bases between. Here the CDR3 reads CASSPTGTVEKLFF. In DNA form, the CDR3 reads TGTGCCAGCTCACCTACAGGGACGGTCGAAAAACTGTTTTTT.

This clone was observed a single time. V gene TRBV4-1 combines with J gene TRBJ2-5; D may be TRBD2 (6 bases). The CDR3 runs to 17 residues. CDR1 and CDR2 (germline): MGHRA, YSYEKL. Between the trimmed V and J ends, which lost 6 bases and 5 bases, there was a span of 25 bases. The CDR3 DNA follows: TGCGCCAGCAGTTGGGGAGGTGCCCCAACGGGAGAGGAGACCCAGTACTTC. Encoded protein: CASSWGGAPTGEETQYF.